This T cell receptor (beta chain) is drawn from a study of Graves' ophthalmopathy and Graves' hyperthyroidism. Regarding the study as a whole: Blood was where most expanded thyroid clonotypes above 0.001 frequency also turned up.

Concerning this clonotype: The antigen is undetermined.

The study amplified TCR beta CDR3 regions using RNA transcripts. HTBI-primed RT-PCR formed the first round, and a multiplex PCR formed the second. Via MiXCR, TCRdb re-called the multiplex PCR reads, giving one row per CDR3 protein. This table has about 620,000 distinct CDR3 sequences, about 20% appearing once. Hyperthyroidism patients, aged 18 to 65, were newly diagnosed, under 2 months' duration. The receptor was derived from a woman between 18 and 29 years old with stable Graves' hyperthyroidism. Some clones in this sample may be carry-over from other donors' samples. Sequenced material: peripheral blood.

The CDR3 sequence: CASRDTQMNSEAFF. CDR3 coding DNA: TGTGCCAGTAGGGACACCCAGATGAACTCCGAAGCTTTCTTT. V gene TRBV19 combines with J gene TRBJ1-1; weak D call: TRBD1 (5 bases). Germline V gives CDR1 LNHDA, CDR2 SQIVND (reference sequence). The CDR3 runs to 14 residues. V lost 6 bases, J lost 8 bases, and 19 bases lay in between.